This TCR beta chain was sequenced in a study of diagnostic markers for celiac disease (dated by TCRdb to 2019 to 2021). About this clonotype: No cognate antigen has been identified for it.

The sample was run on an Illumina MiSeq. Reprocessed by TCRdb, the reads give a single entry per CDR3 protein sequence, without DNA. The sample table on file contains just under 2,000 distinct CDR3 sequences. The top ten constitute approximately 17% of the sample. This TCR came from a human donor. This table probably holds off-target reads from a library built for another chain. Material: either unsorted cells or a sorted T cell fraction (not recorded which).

CDR3 protein: CASSQAGLAGKQETQYF. The receptor chain draws on TRBV7-2 and TRBJ2-5; TCRdb reports TRBD2, a call that lacks DNA to check it against. The CDR3 covers 17 residues, taking in both the cysteine and the phenylalanine. No DNA has been recorded. CDR1 is given as SGHTA and CDR2 as FQGNSA, both from the germline V gene.